This T cell receptor beta chain was found in a study of a mutant IDH1 vaccine in newly diagnosed glioma (dated by TCRdb to 2020 to 2022). Describing the broader study: Patients were given eight vaccinations, in weeks 1, 3, 5, 7, 11, 15, 19 and 23, which matched visits V03 through V10. Vaccination started 4-6 weeks after radiotherapy alone, or was given together with temozolomide cycles in the groups whose treatment included chemotherapy. Of the approximately 30 treated patients, approximately 62% were male and around 40% were female, and the mean age was around 40 years. Before enrollment, most patients had been given radiochemotherapy with temozolomide as standard therapy, while the rest had received either radiotherapy alone or temozolomide alone. Peripheral blood samples were drawn at six visits, namely V03 (baseline), V05, V07, V10, V12 and V13. For exploratory analyses, longitudinal TCRB deep sequencing was carried out in about two dozen treated patients wherever samples were available.

Summary of the overall study and its limitations: It was noted by the authors that analyses of patient blood samples could not be reproduced owing to sample limitations. Selection of PBMC samples for TCRB deep sequencing was based on availability. Changes in the top peripheral T cell clonotypes picked up by TCRB sequencing did not appear to be linked to pseudoprogression. Immune responses induced by the vaccine were seen in roughly 95% of patients across multiple MHC alleles.

A word on this clone: Its recognized antigen is unknown. One base away there is no much larger clone; base qualities are not given.

Library preparation was by the immunoSEQ multiplex PCR assay. Rearranged TCR beta chain sequences were amplified with the hsTCRB Kit following the manufacturer's protocol. TCRB libraries were sequenced on an Illumina MiSeq. In the authors' own workflow: The kit vendor's proprietary platform handled demultiplexing, trimming and gene mapping. TCRdb took this table from immuneACCESS and kept in-frame rearrangements with V and J called. Such tables lack part of the clones; where checked against another copy, unresolved V genes explain under half of the gap, and the rest is unexplained. From that table come the V and J calls and clone size; the DNA was used to work out D and trimming. This sample gives about 25,000 clones in total; around 77% of them show up just once. More than 7.5% of the sample rests with the top ten. Per the publication, the time point label means: week 11, during vaccination. A 20-mer mutant IDH1 peptide at 300 micrograms in Montanide made up each vaccine dose, which was injected subcutaneously together with topical imiquimod. Donors had newly diagnosed WHO grade 3 or 4 IDH1-mutant astrocytomas with loss of nuclear ATRX. The samples were drawn from NOA16, a multicentre, single-arm, open-label phase I trial in Germany that tested a mutant IDH1 peptide vaccine in humans for the first time. Genomic DNA for TCRB sequencing was extracted from EDTA blood using the DNeasy Blood and Tissue Kit.

The TCR was taken from a young woman with glioma. Material: PBMCs, obtained from a glioma patient whose treatment included an IDH1 peptide vaccine.

In nucleotides, the sequence is TGTGCCAGCAGTCGACAGGAGATGAACACTGAAGCTTTCTTT. Its amino acids are CASSRQEMNTEAFF. The sequence links TRBV6-5 to TRBJ1-1; a tentative D match to TRBD1 spans 6 bases. V is reduced by 5 bases and J by 0 bases, leaving a spacing of 10 bases between them. The CDR3 sequence holds 14 residues, the cysteine and phenylalanine included. Just CDR3 DNA is preserved here, 42 bases in frame from base 1. CDR1 and CDR2 are drawn from the germline V gene: MNHEY, SVGAGI.